One and the same sample provided the 4 T cell receptor beta chains below, sequenced in a study of neoadjuvant anti-PD-1 for oral cavity cancer. The time point: after neoadjuvant nivolumab, at surgical resection. Using immunoSEQ multiplex PCR, the repertoire was profiled, and TCRdb retains in-frame clones only, with some absent. The sample shows 35,000 to 40,000 clones, more than 35% of them seen only once. This material consisted of tumor tissue, taken after nivolumab (anti-PD-1) treatment. These receptors came from a person aged 40 to 85 with oral cavity squamous cell carcinoma.

The chain joins TRBV2 to TRBJ1-1; possibly TRBD1 for D (6 bases). In germline, CDR1 is SNHLY, CDR2 FYNNEI. CDR3 length: 15 amino acids. V dropped 4 bases and J dropped 1 base, with 13 bases sitting between them. CDR3 residues: CASSVPTGWNTEAFF. The CDR3 coding sequence is TGTGCCAGCAGTGTACCAACAGGGTGGAACACTGAAGCTTTCTTT.

This clone appeared a single time. V gene TRBV20-1 combines with J gene TRBJ2-7; D gene unclear. Germline V gene data show CDR1 as DFQATT and CDR2 as SNEGSKA (reference sequence). The CDR3 is 11 residues long. The V and J ends lost 3 bases and 9 bases respectively, with 12 bases between them. Here the CDR3 reads CSARTYVGQYF. CDR3 bases: TGCAGTGCTAGGACATATGTGGGGCAGTACTTC.

This chain connects TRBV20-1 to TRBJ2-7, with D maybe TRBD2 (6 bases). The germline V gene encodes CDR1 DFQATT and CDR2 SNEGSKA (reference sequence). The CDR3 has 11 residues. Trimming pared 6 bases from V and 6 bases from J, leaving 12 bases between. The CDR3 region is CSAGEVSEQYF. In nucleotides, the CDR3 is TGCAGTGCGGGGGAGGTGAGCGAGCAGTACTTC.

The chain carries TRBV9 and TRBJ1-4, with TRBD1 as a possible D gene (5 bases). V lost 0 bases and J lost 4, with 13 bases in between. There are 16 residues in the CDR3. Germline assignment: CDR1 SGDLS and CDR2 YYNGEE. CDR3 DNA sequence: TGTGCCAGCAGCGTAGCTGGGGGGGATTATAATGAAAAACTGTTTTTT. Its protein is CASSVAGGDYNEKLFF.